This T cell receptor beta chain was retrieved from a study of T cells in Graves' hyperthyroidism and ophthalmopathy (dated by TCRdb to between 2018 and 2021). Notes on the research overall: Peripheral blood was collected at initial diagnosis, before any treatment. To identify distinguishing TCR V-J signatures, a discovery cohort of roughly 100 patients was used, comprising some 45 with Graves' ophthalmopathy and around 57 with stable Graves' hyperthyroidism. Prospective prediction of ophthalmopathy was tested in an independent validation cohort of some 19 hyperthyroidism patients and 17 patients who later progressed to ophthalmopathy. The 100 discovery patients were randomly divided into training and test sets at a 7:3 ratio. In roughly six Graves' hyperthyroidism patients, the study also compared T-cell repertoires from thyroid tissue with T-cell repertoires from blood. Once sampling was done, hyperthyroidism patients were given methimazole at a starting dose of 30 mg daily, whereas ophthalmopathy patients were given high-dose intravenous methylprednisolone. TCR Vbeta CDR3 sequencing of some 140 peripheral blood samples (fewer than 45 ophthalmopathy, 75 to 85 hyperthyroidism and approximately 17 progressor patients) is reported in the paper.

The TCR beta CDR3 regions were amplified from RNA transcripts. The TCR CDR3 was subjected to a first round of RT-PCR using the HTBI primer set and the Qiagen OneStep RT-PCR kit. Libraries were constructed in a second round of multiplex PCR, after which size selection and purification were performed. Paired-end sequencing of the libraries was performed with 100 bp reads on an Illumina HiSeq2000. On the authors' methods: SOAPnuke was used to process the raw data, with reads discarded if the reads contained adapters or uncalled bases, had a mean Phred below 15, or lacked an exact constant-primer or identifier match. COPE v1.2.5 was used to merge the high-quality paired reads, and each unique nucleotide sequence was defined as a clonotype. Clonotypes were aligned to IMGT TRBV, TRBD and TRBJ reference segments using MiTCR v1.1. Analysis was restricted to V-J combinations with a frequency above 0.0001, which covered roughly 99% of repertoires. A TCS score was defined as the ratio of F50 (clonal expansion) to E x V (chaos), with BLOSUM62-based TCRdist applied between CDR3 peptides within each V-J. Welch's t-statistics and random forest reduced fewer than 600 V-J features to 13, which were used in a naive Bayes classifier (R e1071). Using fastp at Q25 and MiXCR, TCRdb reprocessed the public reads and kept productive beta chains. Rows with a matching CDR3 protein are joined into one entry that keeps the most common DNA and genes. These V and J calls derive from TCRdb rather than the authors' analysis. A total of approximately 600,000 distinct CDR3 sequences appear in this sample, about 14% of them only once. The ten largest clones add up to roughly 7.7% of the sample.

The CDR3 measures 13 amino acids from cysteine to phenylalanine. The kept DNA is CDR3 alone, 39 bases in frame from the first base. The germline V gene encodes CDR1 SGHAT and CDR2 FQNNGV. The trim is 3 bases for V and 8 bases for J, with a gap of 13 bases between the germline ends. In this sample, this clonotype turned up many times. Its antigen has not been determined. No quality values exist for individual bases; no much larger clone is one base distant. Ophthalmopathy patients had moderately to severely active disease, with a Clinical Activity Score of 3 or more, a NOSPECS grade of 4 or more, and a disease duration of less than 3 months. The study excluded patients with uncontrolled infections, other autoimmune diseases, pregnancy or lactation. Diagnoses were based on clinical symptoms, serum thyroxine and TRAb, thyroid ultrasound and orbital computed tomography. PBMCs were separated from around 9.1 ml of fresh peripheral blood using Ficoll-Paque density gradient centrifugation. Total RNA was extracted with Trizol reagent, and quality was checked on an Agilent 2100 Bioanalyzer.

The investigation overall reported the following: Blood samples also contained most of the expanded thyroid clonotypes (frequency above 0.001), which suggests that blood repertoires may reflect thyroid immune responses. In cross-validation, a model built on a 13 V-J signature told ophthalmopathy apart from stable hyperthyroidism with less than 90% sensitivity and around 81% specificity, and in testing the same model reached 80%/75%. Sample size was not statistically predetermined, and blinding of investigators to group allocation was not performed. During validation, the model predicted progression to ophthalmopathy a median of around 6 months ahead of onset, with around 71% sensitivity and about 72% specificity.

This chain is built from TRBV11-2 and TRBJ1-1, and possibly TRBD1, on 6 matching bases. Sequencing was done on a sample of blood. This clonotype was obtained from a woman aged 18-30 years with Graves' ophthalmopathy. The CDR3 has the sequence CASSFTGSPEAFF. The DNA sequence is given as TGTGCCAGCAGCTTCACAGGGAGTCCAGAAGCTTTCTTT.